These 22 T cell receptor beta chains were all obtained from the same sample, sequenced in a study of control samples from healthy donors and cancer patients. Clones were sequenced by immunoSEQ multiplex PCR, and TCRdb holds only the in-frame ones, with some missing. The sample lists 100,000 to 150,000 clones; 90% were seen once. The sequenced sample was blood. The receptors were sampled from a man aged 35 to 55 in good health.

This clone was observed a single time. The chain joins TRBV7-9 to TRBJ1-1; no firm D call. V was pared by 5 bases and J by 0 bases, with 7 bases between. The CDR3 runs 13 residues. Germline V gives CDR1 SEHNR, CDR2 FQNEAQ (reference sequence). CDR3 sequence (DNA): TGTGCCAGCAGCCCTCGGGTGAACACTGAAGCTTTCTTT. Its protein product is CASSPRVNTEAFF.

This clone appeared once. This chain joins TRBV7-9 and TRBJ1-3, with TRBD1 matching 7 bases. The germline V gene has CDR1 SEHNR and CDR2 FQNEAQ (reference sequence). The CDR3 totals 15 residues. V shed 0 bases and J 4 bases; nucleotides not matched to a gene: 3. The CDR3 sequence is CASSLAQTGGNTIYF. The CDR3 DNA reads TGTGCCAGCAGCTTAGCGCAGACAGGGGGAAACACCATATATTTT.

The chain uses TRBV5-1 and TRBJ2-7; 9 bases are a match to TRBD1. The germline gives CDR1 SGHRS, CDR2 YFSETQ. The CDR3 spans 14 residues. V shed 4 bases and J 2 bases; nucleotides not matched to a gene: 4. The CDR3 protein is CASSMGQGPYEQYF. The CDR3 coding sequence is TGCGCCAGCAGCATGGGACAGGGCCCCTACGAGCAGTACTTC.

The CDR3 DNA reads TGCGCCAGCAGCTTGGCGGGGGTCGCTGGCTACACCTTC. This sequence encodes CASSLAGVAGYTF. This rearrangement joins TRBV5-1 to TRBJ1-2; D may be TRBD1 (5 bases). V was shortened by 0 bases and J by 7 bases, with 10 bases between the two germline ends. CDR1 and CDR2 from the germline V gene are SGHRS and YFSETQ. This CDR3 has 13 amino acids.

The gene calls are TRBV4-2 and TRBJ1-2; 9 bases agree with TRBD1. Germline V gives CDR1 LGHNA, CDR2 YNFKEQ. This CDR3 region has 17 residues. V was clipped by 3 bases and J by 3 bases; unmatched bases: 11. The CDR3 nucleotides read TGTGCCAGCAGCCAGGCGGACAGGGGAGTGACAGACTATGGCTACACCTTC. This gives the protein CASSQADRGVTDYGYTF.

V and J are TRBV9 and TRBJ2-2; weak D call: TRBD2 (5 bases). Germline CDR1 SGDLS, CDR2 YYNGEE. The V end lost 0 bases, the J end lost 5 bases, and 14 bases lay between the germline ends. The CDR3 runs to 16 residues. CDR3 protein: CASSVAAGGDTGELFF. The CDR3, as DNA: TGTGCCAGCAGCGTAGCTGCGGGTGGCGATACCGGGGAGCTGTTTTTT.

The V gene is TRBV5-4, the J gene TRBJ1-1; D not certain. Germline CDR1 and CDR2: SGHNT and YYREEE (reference sequence). CDR3 size: 11 residues. The V end was cut by 4 bases, the J end by 3 bases, with 4 bases between. The CDR3 protein is CASSTDTEAFF. The DNA for the CDR3 is TGTGCCAGCAGCACAGACACTGAAGCTTTCTTT.

The chain recombines TRBV6-5 with TRBJ1-5; tentatively, D is TRBD1 (5 bases). Trimming removed 8 bases at V and 0 bases at J, with 11 bases between. The germline CDR1 and CDR2 sequences are MNHEY and SVGAGI. The CDR3 length is 14 residues. CDR3 in DNA: TGTGCCAGCGCAAGGGGACTTAGCAATCAGCCCCAGCATTTT. Amino acids: CASARGLSNQPQHF.

This clone has a single count. The chain carries TRBV7-9 and TRBJ1-1; D not certain. V lost 10 bases and J lost 4, with 13 bases in between. The germline CDR1 and CDR2 sequences are SEHNR and FQNEAQ (reference sequence). The length of the CDR3 is 12 residues. The CDR3 nucleotides read TGTGCCACGGGCCGGGATAGCACTGAAGCTTTCTTT. Translated: CATGRDSTEAFF.

V gene TRBV19 combines with J gene TRBJ1-2; 7 nucleotides align to TRBD1. Germline V gene data show CDR1 as LNHDA and CDR2 as SQIVND (reference sequence). The CDR3 extends over 14 amino acids. The trim removed 2 bases at V and 8 bases at J, leaving 8 bases unmatched. The CDR3 DNA reads TGTGCCAGTAGTATAACGACAGGGCGCGCCGGCTACACCTTC. Protein product: CASSITTGRAGYTF.

This chain uses TRBV27 with TRBJ1-1; tentatively, D is TRBD1 (6 bases). This CDR3 is built from 14 residues. Per the germline V gene, CDR1 is MNHEY and CDR2 is SMNVEV (reference sequence). V was pared by 3 bases and J by 4 bases, with 12 bases between. The CDR3 loop reads CASSFSGAGTEAFF. CDR3 DNA: TGTGCCAGCAGTTTTTCAGGGGCCGGCACTGAAGCTTTCTTT.

The chain links TRBV28 to TRBJ1-2, with D unresolved. Germline V CDR1 and CDR2: MDHEN, SYDVKM. The V end was cut by 4 bases, the J end by 1 base, with 4 bases between. The CDR3 has 12 amino acids. The DNA of the CDR3 is TGTGCCAGCAGTTCAAATAACTATGGCTACACCTTC. Amino acids: CASSSNNYGYTF.

The CDR3 protein is CASSSDLPNTGELFF. Written as DNA, the CDR3 is TGCGCCAGCAGCTCGGACTTGCCGAACACCGGGGAGCTGTTTTTT. The gene calls are TRBV5-1 and TRBJ2-2; weak D call: TRBD2 (5 bases). V was pared by 3 bases and J by 0 bases, with 9 bases between. There are 15 residues in the CDR3. Germline V lookup: CDR1 SGHRS, CDR2 YFSETQ.

The chain carries TRBV15 and TRBJ1-1; no reliable D call. The germline CDR1 and CDR2 sequences are LNHNV and YYDKDF (reference sequence). CDR3 size: 15 residues. V was trimmed by 1 base and J by 0 bases, leaving 9 bases between them. The CDR3 loop is CATSRGRPVNTEAFF. The CDR3 DNA sequence: TGTGCCACCAGCAGAGGAAGGCCGGTGAACACTGAAGCTTTCTTT.

This chain uses TRBV18 with TRBJ1-1; TRBD1 agrees at 10 bases. The CDR3 is 15 residues long. The trim removed 0 bases at V and 4 bases at J, leaving 2 bases unmatched. Per the germline V gene, CDR1 is KGHSH and CDR2 is LQKENI. The DNA for the CDR3 is TGTGCCAGCTCACCACCGTGGGACAGGGGCACTGAAGCTTTCTTT. This codes for CASSPPWDRGTEAFF.

V gene TRBV4-1 combines with J gene TRBJ1-2; unclear D gene. CDR3 size: 15 residues. Germline assignment: CDR1 MGHRA and CDR2 YSYEKL. The V end lost 1 base, the J end lost 8 bases, and 17 bases lay between the germline ends. CDR3: CASSQGADHRSGYTF. CDR3 bases: TGCGCCAGCAGCCAAGGCGCAGACCATCGGAGCGGCTACACCTTC.

The rearrangement joins TRBV6-5 to TRBJ1-5; a possible D gene is TRBD1 (5 bases). The germline CDR1 and CDR2 sequences are MNHEY and SVGAGI. This CDR3 has 15 amino acids. Trimming took 8 bases from V and 0 from J, leaving 14 bases between them. CDR3 bases: TGTGCCAGCGAGTCGACAGTCTATAGCAATCAGCCCCAGCATTTT. It codes for CASESTVYSNQPQHF.

J is TRBJ1-6 and V is TRBV6-5, with 7 bases that match TRBD1. Germline V gene lookup returns CDR1 MNHEY and CDR2 SVGAGI. The junction had 4 bases not matched to a gene; V was cut back by 7 bases and J by 10 bases. This CDR3 comprises 12 residues. CDR3 in amino acids: CASTQGESPLHF. DNA of the CDR3: TGTGCCAGCACCCAGGGGGAGTCACCCCTCCACTTT.

This rearrangement joins TRBV2 to TRBJ1-1; D possibly corresponds to TRBD1 (5 bases). Looked up from germline, CDR1 is SNHLY and CDR2 is FYNNEI. Trimming pared 4 bases from V and 3 bases from J, leaving 9 bases between. The CDR3 is 13 amino acids. CDR3 nucleotide sequence: TGTGCCAGCAGTGCGGGACGGTACACTGAAGCTTTCTTT. This gives the protein CASSAGRYTEAFF.

J is TRBJ2-1 and V is TRBV11-2, with D possibly being TRBD1 or TRBD2 (6 bases each). V lost 4 bases and J 0 bases, leaving 10 bases between the germline ends. Per the germline V gene, CDR1 is SGHAT and CDR2 is FQNNGV. The CDR3 consists of 15 residues. CDR3 amino acids: CASSWGDISYNEQFF. The CDR3 DNA reads TGTGCCAGCAGCTGGGGGGACATCTCCTACAATGAGCAGTTCTTC.

CDR3: CAISEDRRKLFF. CDR3 nucleotides: TGTGCCATCAGTGAAGATCGACGAAAACTGTTTTTT. The chain is built from TRBV10-3 and TRBJ1-4; D is ambiguous. The CDR3 is 12 residues long. CDR1 ENHRY and CDR2 SYGVKD come from the germline V gene. Trimming took off 3 bases at V and 10 bases at J, with 9 bases between the two ends.

The genes are TRBV28 and TRBJ1-4, with 8 bases identical to TRBD1. The germline V gene has CDR1 MDHEN and CDR2 SYDVKM. This CDR3 spans 13 amino acids. Germline trimming cut 7 bases from V and 8 bases from J; bases unmatched to any gene: 6. The CDR3 region is CASMGTGWEKLFF. The CDR3 nucleotides are TGTGCCAGCATGGGGACAGGATGGGAAAAACTGTTTTTT. Full variable domain (remainder filled in from reference TRBV28 and TRBJ1-4): DVKVTQSSRYLVKRTGEKVFLECVQDMDHENMFWYRQDPGLGLRLIYFSYDVKMKEKGDIPEGYSVSREKKERFSLILESASTNQTSMYLCASMGTGWEKLFFGSGTQLSVL.